This T cell receptor (beta chain) was recorded in a study of CD8+CD57+ T cells in acquired aplastic anemia. The CDR3 is 16 amino acids. The germline gives CDR1 LNHDA, CDR2 SQIVND (reference sequence). V lost 1 base and J lost 12, with 25 bases in between. Selection for sequencing was limited to patients who had shown CD8+CD57+ cell expansion by flow cytometry. All participating patients were living with severe acquired aplastic anemia. Template material for TCR beta VDJ and CDR3 profiling consisted of genomic DNA. TCRdb re-called the reads through MiXCR, storing one row per CDR3 protein. Of a few hundred thousand distinct CDR3 sequences detected, roughly 80% appear once; the ten largest clones hold over 35%.

The chain links TRBV19 to TRBJ2-7; TRBD2 is a possible D gene (5 bases). The clonotype comes from a human donor with aplastic anemia. Sequenced: sorted CD4+, CD8+, or CD8+CD57+ T cells (not recorded which) from PBMCs. The CDR3 nucleotides are TGTGCCAGTAGTATAGCTAGCCAGGCCTACAATGAGCAGCTGTACGTC. Translation gives CASSIASQAYNEQLYV.